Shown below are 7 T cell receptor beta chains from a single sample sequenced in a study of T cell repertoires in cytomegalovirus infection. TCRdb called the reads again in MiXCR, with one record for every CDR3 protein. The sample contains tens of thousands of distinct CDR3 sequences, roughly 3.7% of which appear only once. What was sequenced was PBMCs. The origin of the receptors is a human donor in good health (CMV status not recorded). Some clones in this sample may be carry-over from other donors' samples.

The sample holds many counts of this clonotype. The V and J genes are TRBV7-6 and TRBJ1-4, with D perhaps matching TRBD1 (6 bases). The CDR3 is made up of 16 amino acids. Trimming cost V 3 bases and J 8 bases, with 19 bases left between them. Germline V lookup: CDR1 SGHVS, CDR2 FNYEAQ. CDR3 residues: CASSLMARGAREKLFF. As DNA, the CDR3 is TGTGCCAGCAGCTTGATGGCGCGGGGGGCAAGAGAAAAACTGTTTTTT.

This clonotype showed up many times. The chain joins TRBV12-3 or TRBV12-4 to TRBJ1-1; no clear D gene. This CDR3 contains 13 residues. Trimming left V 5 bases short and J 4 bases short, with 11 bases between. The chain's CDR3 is CASSPTGSTEAFF. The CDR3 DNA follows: TGTGCCAGCAGTCCCACGGGGAGCACTGAAGCTTTCTTT.

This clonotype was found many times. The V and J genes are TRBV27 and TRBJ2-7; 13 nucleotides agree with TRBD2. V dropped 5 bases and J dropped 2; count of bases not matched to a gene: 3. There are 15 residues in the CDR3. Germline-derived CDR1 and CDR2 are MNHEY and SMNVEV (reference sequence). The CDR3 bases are TGTGCCAGCAGTCTAGGACTAGCGGGGGCCTACGAGCAGTACTTC. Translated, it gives CASSLGLAGAYEQYF.

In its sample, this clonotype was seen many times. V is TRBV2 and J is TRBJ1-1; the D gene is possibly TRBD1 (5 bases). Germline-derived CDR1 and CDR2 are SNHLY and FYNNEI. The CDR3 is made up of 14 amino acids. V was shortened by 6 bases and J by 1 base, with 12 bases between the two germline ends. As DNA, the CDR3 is TGTGCCAGCAGCCCGGGACGGAAGAACACTGAAGCTTTCTTT. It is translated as CASSPGRKNTEAFF.

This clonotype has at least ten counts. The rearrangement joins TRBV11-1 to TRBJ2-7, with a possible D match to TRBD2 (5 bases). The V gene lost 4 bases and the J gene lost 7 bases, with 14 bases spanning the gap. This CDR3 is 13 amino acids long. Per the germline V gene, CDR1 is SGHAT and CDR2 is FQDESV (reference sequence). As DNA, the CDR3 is TGTGCCAGCAGCTCGCGGGCCGAAGCTGAGCAGTACTTC. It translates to CASSSRAEAEQYF.

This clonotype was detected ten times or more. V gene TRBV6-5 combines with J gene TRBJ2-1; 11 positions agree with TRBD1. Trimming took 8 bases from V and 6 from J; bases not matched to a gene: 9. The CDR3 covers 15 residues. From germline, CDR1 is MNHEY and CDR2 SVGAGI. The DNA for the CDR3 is TGTGCCAGCGGAAGAACCGGGACAGGGGGCAATGAGCAGTTCTTC. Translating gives CASGRTGTGGNEQFF.

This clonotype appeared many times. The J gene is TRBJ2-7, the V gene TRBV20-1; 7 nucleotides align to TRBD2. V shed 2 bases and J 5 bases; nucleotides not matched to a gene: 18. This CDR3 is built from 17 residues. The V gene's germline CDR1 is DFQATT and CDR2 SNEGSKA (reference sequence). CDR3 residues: CSARMPGRDAGGNEQYF. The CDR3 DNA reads TGCAGTGCTAGAATGCCGGGTAGGGATGCCGGGGGGAACGAGCAGTACTTC.